These 5 T cell receptor beta chains originate from one sample sequenced in a study of T cell repertoires and Cas9 in healthy adults. Measured with immunoSEQ multiplex PCR; TCRdb has only the in-frame clones, and not every one. The table shows tens of thousands of clones, with about nine tenths occurring only once. Sequenced sample: CD4+ effector T cells (CD127+, CD25-, CD137-, CD154-) from PBMCs; culture status not recorded. The receptors come from a human donor in good health.

The chain has TRBV7-8 and TRBJ1-6; possibly TRBD1 for D (5 bases). CDR1 is SGHVS, CDR2 FQNEAQ, per germline. The V end lost 4 bases, the J end lost 7 bases, and 20 bases lay between the germline ends. CDR3 length: 17 amino acids. CDR3 in amino acids: CASSSRSQGLVNSPLHF. The CDR3 nucleotides read TGTGCCAGCAGCTCCCGGAGCCAGGGATTGGTCAATTCACCCCTCCACTTT.

This rearrangement joins TRBV6-5 to TRBJ2-7, with 9 bases identical to TRBD2. The CDR3 loop spans 14 amino acids. V shed 10 bases, J shed 4 bases, and the junction held 11 bases outside the gene matches. Germline lookup yields CDR1 MNHEY and CDR2 SVGAGI. In DNA, the CDR3 is TGTGCCAACAGGGGACTAGCAGGGGGTTACGAGCAGTACTTC. Translation gives CANRGLAGGYEQYF.

V gene TRBV19 combines with J gene TRBJ1-5, with 7 positions matching TRBD1. CDR1 and CDR2 (germline): LNHDA, SQIVND (reference sequence). The CDR3 has 17 amino acids. With V trimmed by 4 bases and J by 7 bases, 16 bases remained unmatched. The CDR3 spells CASSNLNTGVVGQPQHF. For the CDR3, the DNA is TGTGCCAGTAGTAACCTTAACACAGGGGTCGTAGGCCAGCCCCAGCATTTT.

CDR3 nucleotide sequence: TGCGCCAGCAGTTATAAAACAGGGAAATATGGCAATCAGCCCCAGCATTTT. This codes for CASSYKTGKYGNQPQHF. The V gene is TRBV10-1, the J gene TRBJ1-5; possible D gene TRBD1, 6 bases. This CDR3 spans 17 amino acids. With 5 bases removed from V and 2 bases from J, the gap between germline ends came to 19 bases. The germline gives CDR1 WNHNN, CDR2 SYGVQD (reference sequence).

The V gene is TRBV6-6, the J gene TRBJ1-6; no definite D call. CDR1 is MNHNY, CDR2 SVGAGI, per germline (reference sequence). Trimming left V 2 bases short and J 13 bases short, with 15 bases between. CDR3 size: 14 residues. DNA of the CDR3: TGTGCCAGCAGTTACGAGTCGTTCGGTAGTCCCCTCCACTTT. Its translation is CASSYESFGSPLHF.